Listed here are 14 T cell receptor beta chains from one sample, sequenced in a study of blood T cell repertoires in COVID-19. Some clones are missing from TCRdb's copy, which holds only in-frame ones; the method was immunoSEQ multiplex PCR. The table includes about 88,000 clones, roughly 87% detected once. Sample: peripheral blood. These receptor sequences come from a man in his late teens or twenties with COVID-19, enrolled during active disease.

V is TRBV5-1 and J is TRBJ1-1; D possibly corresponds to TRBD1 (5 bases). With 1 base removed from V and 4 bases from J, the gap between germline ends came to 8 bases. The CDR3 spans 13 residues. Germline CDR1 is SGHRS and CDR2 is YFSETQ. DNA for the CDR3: TGCGCCAGCAGCTTGATGACAGCCACTGAAGCTTTCTTT. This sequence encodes CASSLMTATEAFF.

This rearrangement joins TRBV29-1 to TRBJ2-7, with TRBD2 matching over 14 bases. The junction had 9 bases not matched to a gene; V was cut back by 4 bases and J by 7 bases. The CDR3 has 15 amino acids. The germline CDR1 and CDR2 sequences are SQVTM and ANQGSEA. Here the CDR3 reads CSVGSPGLAGEEQYF. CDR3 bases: TGCAGCGTTGGATCCCCGGGACTAGCGGGAGAAGAGCAGTACTTC.

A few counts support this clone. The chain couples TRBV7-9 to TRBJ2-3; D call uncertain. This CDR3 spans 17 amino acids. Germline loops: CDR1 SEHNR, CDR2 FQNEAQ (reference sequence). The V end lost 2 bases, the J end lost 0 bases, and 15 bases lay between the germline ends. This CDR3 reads CASSLTRFPASTDTQYF. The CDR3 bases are TGTGCCAGCAGCTTAACGAGGTTTCCCGCTAGCACAGATACGCAGTATTTT.

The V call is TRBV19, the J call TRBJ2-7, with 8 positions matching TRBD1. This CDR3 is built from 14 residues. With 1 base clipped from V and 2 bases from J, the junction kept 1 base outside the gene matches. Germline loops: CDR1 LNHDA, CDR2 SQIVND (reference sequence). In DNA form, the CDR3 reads TGTGCCAGTAGTATAGGGACAGGGCCCTACGAGCAGTACTTC. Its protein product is CASSIGTGPYEQYF.

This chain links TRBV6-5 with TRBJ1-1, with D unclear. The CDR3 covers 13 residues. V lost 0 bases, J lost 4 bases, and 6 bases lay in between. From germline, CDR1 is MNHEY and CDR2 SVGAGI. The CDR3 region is CASSYSRVTEAFF. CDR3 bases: TGTGCCAGCAGTTACTCGAGAGTCACTGAAGCTTTCTTT.

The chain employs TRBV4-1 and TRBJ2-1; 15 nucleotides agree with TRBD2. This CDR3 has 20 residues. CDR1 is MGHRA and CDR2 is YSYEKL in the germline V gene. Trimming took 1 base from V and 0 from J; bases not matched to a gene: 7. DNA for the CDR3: TGCGCCAGCAGCCAAGGCGGACTAGCGGGAGGGCCGAGCTCCTACAATGAGCAGTTCTTC. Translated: CASSQGGLAGGPSSYNEQFF.

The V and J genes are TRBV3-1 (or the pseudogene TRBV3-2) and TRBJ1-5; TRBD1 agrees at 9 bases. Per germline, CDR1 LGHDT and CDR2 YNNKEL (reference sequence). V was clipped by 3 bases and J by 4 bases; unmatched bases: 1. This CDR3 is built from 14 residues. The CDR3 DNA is TGTGCCAGCAGCCAGGGGACAGGGAATCAGCCCCAGCATTTT. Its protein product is CASSQGTGNQPQHF.

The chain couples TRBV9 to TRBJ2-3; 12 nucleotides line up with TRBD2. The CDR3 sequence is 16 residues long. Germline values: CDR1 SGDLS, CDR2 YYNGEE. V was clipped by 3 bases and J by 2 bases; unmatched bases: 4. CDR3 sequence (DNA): TGTGCCAGCAGCGAGGGGACTAGCGGGCTCACAGATACGCAGTATTTT. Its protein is CASSEGTSGLTDTQYF.

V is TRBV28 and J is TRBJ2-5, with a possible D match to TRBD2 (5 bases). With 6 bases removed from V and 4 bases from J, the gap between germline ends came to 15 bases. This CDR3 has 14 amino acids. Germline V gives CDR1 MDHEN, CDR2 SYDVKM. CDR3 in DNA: TGTGCCAGCAGAAAATATGCGGGTCGAGAGACCCAGTACTTC. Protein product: CASRKYAGRETQYF.

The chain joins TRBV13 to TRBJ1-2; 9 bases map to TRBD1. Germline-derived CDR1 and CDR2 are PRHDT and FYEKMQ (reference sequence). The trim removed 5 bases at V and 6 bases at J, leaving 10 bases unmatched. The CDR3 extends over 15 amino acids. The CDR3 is CASSARGQGNHGYTF. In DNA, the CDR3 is TGTGCCAGCAGCGCAAGGGGACAGGGAAACCATGGCTACACCTTC.

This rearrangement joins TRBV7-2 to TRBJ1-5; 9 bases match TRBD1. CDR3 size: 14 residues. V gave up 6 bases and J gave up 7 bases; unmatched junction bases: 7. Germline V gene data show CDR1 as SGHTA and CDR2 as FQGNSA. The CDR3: CASSRQGGNQPQHF. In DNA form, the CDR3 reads TGTGCCAGCAGTCGACAGGGGGGAAACCAGCCCCAGCATTTT.

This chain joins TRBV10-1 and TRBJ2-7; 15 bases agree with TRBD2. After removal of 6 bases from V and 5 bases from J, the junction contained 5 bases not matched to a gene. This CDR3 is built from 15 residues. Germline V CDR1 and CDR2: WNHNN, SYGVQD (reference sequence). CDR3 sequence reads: CASSQGLAGGDEQYF. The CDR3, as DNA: TGCGCCAGCAGCCAAGGACTAGCGGGAGGGGACGAGCAGTACTTC.

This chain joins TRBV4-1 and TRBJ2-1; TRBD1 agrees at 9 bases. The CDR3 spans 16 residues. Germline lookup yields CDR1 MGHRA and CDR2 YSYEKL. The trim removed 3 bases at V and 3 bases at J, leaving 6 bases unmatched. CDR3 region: CASSHGTGWDYNEQFF. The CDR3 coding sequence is TGCGCCAGCAGCCATGGGACAGGGTGGGACTACAATGAGCAGTTCTTC.

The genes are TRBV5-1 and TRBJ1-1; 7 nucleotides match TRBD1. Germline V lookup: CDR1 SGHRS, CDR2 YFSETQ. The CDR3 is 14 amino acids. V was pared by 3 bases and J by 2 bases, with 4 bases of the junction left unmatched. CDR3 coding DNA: TGCGCCAGCAGCTACGGGACAGTTAACACTGAAGCTTTCTTT. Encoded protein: CASSYGTVNTEAFF.